These T cell receptor beta chains were read from a single sample in a study of CD8 T cells in Susac syndrome. TCRdb re-analysed the immunoSEQ multiplex PCR reads in MiXCR, keeping a single row per CDR3 protein. The sample includes 90,000 to 150,000 distinct CDR3 sequences, around 90% of them seen just once. The source material was CD4+ T cells from PBMCs. Receptors originate from a human donor in good health. CDR3s include the opening cysteine and the closing phenylalanine or tryptophan. Fields, in order: J gene, clone size, V gene, D gene, CDR3 protein, CDR3 DNA. A D gene is named only where the DNA matches it firmly. Clone size is given for some rows only: seen once, a few or many times, or a class if the clone is expanded.

>TRBJ2-1|-|TRBV25-1|-
CASSENRDPRLQVNEQFF
TGTGCCAGCAGTGAGAACCGGGACCCACGACTACAGGTCAATGAGCAGTTCTTC
>TRBJ1-1|once|TRBV10-3|TRBD1
CATCHRDSTEAFF
TGTGCCACCTGCCACAGGGACAGCACTGAAGCTTTCTTT
>TRBJ1-5|-|TRBV19|TRBD1
CASSRDRVASQPQHF
TGTGCCAGTAGTCGTGACAGGGTGGCAAGTCAGCCCCAGCATTTT
>TRBJ2-3|-|TRBV29-1|-
CSVLPGHSSTDTQYF
TGCAGCGTTCTCCCGGGACACTCTAGCACAGATACGCAGTATTTT
>TRBJ2-7|-|TRBV7-9|-
CASSLTQDPYEQYF
TGTGCCAGCAGCTTGACGCAGGACCCCTACGAGCAGTACTTC
>TRBJ1-2|once|TRBV6-2/TRBV6-3|-
CASSYPTGSYGYTF
TGTGCCAGCAGTTACCCCACGGGCAGCTATGGCTACACCTTC
>TRBJ2-1|-|TRBV19|TRBD2
CASSIEGASGRSYNEQFF
TGTGCCAGTAGTATAGAGGGGGCTAGCGGGAGATCATACAATGAGCAGTTCTTC
>TRBJ1-5|-|TRBV4-1|-
CASSQDGGVGQPQHF
TGCGCCAGCAGCCAAGATGGGGGGGTTGGTCAGCCCCAGCATTTT
>TRBJ1-1|-|TRBV9|-
CASSPRREMNTEAFF
TGTGCCAGCAGCCCGCGTCGGGAGATGAACACTGAAGCTTTCTTT
>TRBJ2-4|-|TRBV19|-
CASSPPASNIQYF
TGTGCCAGTAGTCCCCCCGCGTCCAACATTCAGTACTTC
>TRBJ2-1|-|TRBV5-1|TRBD2
CASSLEAGPYNEQFF
TGCGCCAGCAGCTTAGAAGCGGGACCCTACAATGAGCAGTTCTTC
>TRBJ2-2|-|TRBV6-2/TRBV6-3|TRBD1
CASSSRPGQGNTGELFF
TGTGCCAGCAGTTCCCGACCGGGACAGGGGAACACCGGGGAGCTGTTTTTT
>TRBJ1-1|once|TRBV4-3|TRBD1
CASSQEGGGAVVAFF
TGCGCCAGCAGCCAAGAAGGAGGGGGCGCGGTTGTGGCTTTCTTT
>TRBJ1-6|-|TRBV6-2/TRBV6-3|-
CASSYGPENSPLHF
TGTGCCAGCAGTTACGGACCAGAGAATTCACCCCTCCACTTT
>TRBJ2-7|once|TRBV6-8|TRBD1
CASSLDRGTYEQYF
TGTGCCAGCAGCCTGGACAGGGGGACCTACGAGCAGTACTTC
>TRBJ2-3|few|TRBV7-7|-
CASSLTSGVVDTQYF
TGTGCTAGCAGCTTAACCTCCGGGGTAGTGGATACGCAGTATTTT
>TRBJ2-7|-|TRBV20-1|-
CSAPPWDSDRYEQYF
TGCAGTGCGCCGCCCTGGGACTCGGACCGGTACGAGCAGTACTTC
>TRBJ2-7|-|TRBV12-3/TRBV12-4|-
CASTLTQVPGGEQYF
TGTGCCAGCACCCTGACCCAGGTCCCCGGTGGAGAGCAGTACTTC
>TRBJ2-1|-|TRBV5-1|TRBD2
CASSLEGLALTPNSYNEQFF
TGCGCCAGCAGCTTGGAGGGACTAGCGCTAACCCCGAACTCCTACAATGAGCAGTTCTTC
>TRBJ1-1|-|TRBV30|-
CAWTLHRVRTEAFF
TGTGCCTGGACCTTACACAGGGTACGCACTGAAGCTTTCTTT
>TRBJ2-5|-|TRBV5-1|TRBD1
CASSFEDRDQETQYF
TGCGCCAGCAGCTTTGAGGACAGGGACCAAGAGACCCAGTACTTC
>TRBJ2-1|-|TRBV7-2|-
CASSSRGSSMYNEQFF
TGTGCCAGCAGCTCCCGGGGCAGTTCCATGTACAATGAGCAGTTCTTC
>TRBJ1-2|-|TRBV4-3|-
CASSQGARERNYGYTF
TGCGCCAGCAGCCAAGGAGCCAGAGAGCGGAACTATGGCTACACCTTC
>TRBJ1-5|-|TRBV6-1|-
CASSETGFRSLQPQHF
TGTGCCAGCAGTGAAACCGGGTTCAGGTCCCTTCAGCCCCAGCATTTT
>TRBJ2-2|once|TRBV3-1|-
CASSQAAAGLGSGELFF
TGTGCCAGCAGCCAAGCGGCGGCGGGCCTCGGGTCCGGGGAGCTGTTTTTT
>TRBJ2-7|-|TRBV18|TRBD1
CASSPGDRGIYEQYF
TGTGCCAGCTCGCCAGGGGACAGGGGAATTTACGAGCAGTACTTC
>TRBJ2-3|-|TRBV20-1|-
CSALWVGTDTQYF
TGCAGTGCTCTATGGGTTGGTACAGATACGCAGTATTTT
>TRBJ2-1|-|TRBV7-2|-
CASSLVPWQAIGWDEQFF
TGTGCCAGCAGCTTAGTTCCCTGGCAGGCCATAGGCTGGGATGAGCAGTTCTTC
>TRBJ2-7|few|TRBV15|-
CASGRGLGEQYF
TGTGCCAGCGGCCGGGGCCTAGGCGAGCAGTACTTC
>TRBJ2-3|-|TRBV7-2|-
CASSPPGRVATDTQYF
TGTGCCAGCAGCCCCCCAGGGCGGGTTGCCACAGATACGCAGTATTTT
>TRBJ1-4|-|TRBV7-9|-
CASSLEVSGTNEKLFF
TGTGCCAGCAGCTTAGAGGTATCCGGGACTAATGAAAAACTGTTTTTT
>TRBJ2-7|-|TRBV6-2/TRBV6-3|-
CASSASRRGSYEQYF
TGTGCCAGCTCGGCGTCACGGCGAGGATCCTACGAGCAGTACTTC
>TRBJ2-1|-|TRBV10-2|-
CASSPTAYNEQFF
TGCGCCAGCAGTCCCACCGCCTACAATGAGCAGTTCTTC
>TRBJ1-2|once|TRBV6-1|-
CATPLDSYGYTF
TGTGCCACCCCACTGGACAGCTATGGCTACACCTTC
>TRBJ2-2|once|TRBV20-1|TRBD2
CSASDSGGYIGELFF
TGCAGTGCTAGTGATAGCGGGGGGTATATCGGGGAGCTGTTTTTT
>TRBJ1-5|-|TRBV13|-
CASSSGWGSNQPQHF
TGTGCCAGCAGCTCCGGTTGGGGTAGCAATCAGCCCCAGCATTTT
>TRBJ2-1|-|TRBV12-3/TRBV12-4|TRBD2
CASSLGLAGYSYNEQFF
TGTGCCAGCAGTTTAGGCCTAGCGGGGTACTCCTACAATGAGCAGTTCTTC
>TRBJ1-1|-|TRBV5-4|TRBD1
CASSGGRDRGWLTEAFF
TGTGCCAGCAGCGGTGGCCGGGACAGGGGGTGGTTAACTGAAGCTTTCTTT
>TRBJ2-2|-|TRBV11-1|-
CASSGTLTGELFF
TGTGCCAGCTCTGGGACACTCACCGGGGAGCTGTTTTTT
>TRBJ2-1|-|TRBV5-1|TRBD2
CASSTASGGDEQFF
TGCGCCAGCAGCACAGCTAGCGGAGGGGATGAGCAGTTCTTC
>TRBJ2-7|-|TRBV2|-
CASSGDKLGSYEQYF
TGTGCCAGCAGTGGCGACAAGCTCGGCTCCTACGAGCAGTACTTC
>TRBJ1-1|-|TRBV20-1|TRBD1
CSALTGARTTEAFF
TGCAGTGCCTTGACAGGGGCGCGGACGACTGAAGCTTTCTTT
>TRBJ2-1|-|TRBV7-2|-
CASSASSAPYNEQFF
TGTGCCAGCAGCGCGAGTTCTGCCCCCTACAATGAGCAGTTCTTC
>TRBJ2-7|-|TRBV5-5|-
CASSPGGTGKVYEQYF
TGTGCCAGCAGCCCGGGGGGGACAGGGAAAGTCTACGAGCAGTACTTC
>TRBJ2-3|-|TRBV12-3/TRBV12-4|-
CASRWGQGLTDTQYF
TGTGCCAGCCGTTGGGGGCAGGGACTCACAGATACGCAGTATTTT
>TRBJ2-5|-|TRBV5-1|TRBD2
CASSRERGGPREETQYF
TGCGCCAGCAGCCGGGAGCGGGGGGGCCCCAGAGAGGAGACCCAGTACTTC
>TRBJ1-5|-|TRBV12-3/TRBV12-4|-
CASSEYRDRNQPQHF
TGTGCCAGCAGTGAATATCGCGACAGAAATCAGCCCCAGCATTTT
>TRBJ2-5|few|TRBV6-5|TRBD2
CASSYTSGRAGQYF
TGTGCCAGCAGTTATACTAGCGGGAGGGCCGGACAGTACTTC
>TRBJ2-7|once|TRBV3-1|TRBD2
CASRFTSGNSYEQYF
TGTGCCAGCAGGTTTACTAGCGGGAACTCCTACGAGCAGTACTTC
>TRBJ1-2|-|TRBV6-1|-
CASSGVTGTETYGYTF
TGTGCCAGCAGTGGTGTCACCGGGACGGAGACCTATGGCTACACCTTC
>TRBJ2-1|-|TRBV2|-
CASRQGPNNEQFF
TGTGCCAGCAGGCAGGGACCAAACAATGAGCAGTTCTTC
>TRBJ2-1|-|TRBV9|TRBD2
CASRRTSGGAYTSGEQFF
TGTGCCAGCAGGAGGACAAGCGGGGGGGCCTATACCAGCGGTGAGCAGTTCTTC
>TRBJ2-1|-|TRBV24-1|-
CATSDTGTYNEQFF
TGTGCCACCAGTGATACAGGAACCTACAATGAGCAGTTCTTC
>TRBJ1-1|-|TRBV5-1|-
CASGARDTEAFF
TGCGCCAGCGGGGCGCGGGACACTGAAGCTTTCTTT